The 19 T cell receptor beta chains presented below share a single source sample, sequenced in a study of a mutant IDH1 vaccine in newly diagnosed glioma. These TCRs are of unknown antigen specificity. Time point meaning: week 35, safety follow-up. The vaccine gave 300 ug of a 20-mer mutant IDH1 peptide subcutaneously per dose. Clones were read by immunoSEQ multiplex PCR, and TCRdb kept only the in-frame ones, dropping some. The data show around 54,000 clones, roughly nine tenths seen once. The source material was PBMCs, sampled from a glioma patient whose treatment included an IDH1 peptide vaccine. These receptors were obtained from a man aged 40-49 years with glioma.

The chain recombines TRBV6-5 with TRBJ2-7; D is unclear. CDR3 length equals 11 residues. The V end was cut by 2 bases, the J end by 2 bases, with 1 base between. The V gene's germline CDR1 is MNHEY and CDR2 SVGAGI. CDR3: CASSYPYEQYF. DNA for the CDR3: TGTGCCAGCAGTTACCCCTACGAGCAGTACTTC.

This CDR3 is CASSLISSEAYNEQFF. CDR3 coding DNA: TGTGCCAGCAGCTTAATTAGCAGCGAAGCCTACAATGAGCAGTTCTTC. V usage is TRBV11-2 and J usage is TRBJ2-1; D is uncertain. CDR1 is SGHAT and CDR2 is FQNNGV in the germline V gene. The V end lost 2 bases, the J end lost 2 bases, and 13 bases lay between the germline ends. The CDR3 covers 16 residues.

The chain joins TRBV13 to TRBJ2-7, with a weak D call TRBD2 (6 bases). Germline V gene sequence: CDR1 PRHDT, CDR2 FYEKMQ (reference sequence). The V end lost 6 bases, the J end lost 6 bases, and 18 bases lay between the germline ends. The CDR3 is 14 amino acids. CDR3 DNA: TGTGCCAGCAGGCGTCTAGGAGGGCTTGGCGAGCAGTACTTC. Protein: CASRRLGGLGEQYF.

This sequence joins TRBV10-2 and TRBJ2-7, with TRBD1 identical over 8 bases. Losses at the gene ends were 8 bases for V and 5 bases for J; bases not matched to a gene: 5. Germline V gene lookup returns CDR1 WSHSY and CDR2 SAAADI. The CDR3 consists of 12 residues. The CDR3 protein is CASEGDRNEQYF. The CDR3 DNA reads TGCGCCAGCGAAGGGGACAGGAACGAGCAGTACTTC.

CDR3: CSAREGMEQYF. In DNA, the CDR3 is TGCAGTGCTAGAGAGGGTATGGAGCAGTACTTC. The chain carries TRBV20-1 and TRBJ2-7, with D hard to call. The V gene lost 0 bases and the J gene lost 7 bases, with 7 bases spanning the gap. This CDR3 comprises 11 residues. Germline-derived CDR1 and CDR2 are DFQATT and SNEGSKA (reference sequence).

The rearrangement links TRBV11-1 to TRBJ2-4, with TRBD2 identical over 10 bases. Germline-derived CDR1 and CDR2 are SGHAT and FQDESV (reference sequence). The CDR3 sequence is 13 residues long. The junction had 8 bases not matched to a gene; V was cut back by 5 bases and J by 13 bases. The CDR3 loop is CASSGQLAGGQYF. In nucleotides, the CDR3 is TGTGCCAGCAGCGGTCAATTAGCGGGGGGACAGTACTTC. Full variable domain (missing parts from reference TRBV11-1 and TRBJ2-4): EAEVAQSPRYKITEKSQAVAFWCDPISGHATLYWYRQILGQGPELLVQFQDESVVDDSQLPKDRFSAERLKGVDSTLKIQPAELGDSAMYLCASSGQLAGGQYFGAGTRLSVL.

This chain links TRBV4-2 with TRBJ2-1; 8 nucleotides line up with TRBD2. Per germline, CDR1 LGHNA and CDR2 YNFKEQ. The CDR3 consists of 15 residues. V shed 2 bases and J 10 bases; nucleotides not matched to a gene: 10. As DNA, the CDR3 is TGTGCCAGCAGCCAATCGGGAGGGCCATACCTCGAGCAGTTCTTC. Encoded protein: CASSQSGGPYLEQFF.

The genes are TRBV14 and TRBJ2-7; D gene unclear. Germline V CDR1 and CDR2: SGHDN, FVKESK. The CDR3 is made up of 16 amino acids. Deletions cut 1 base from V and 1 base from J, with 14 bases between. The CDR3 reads CASSQGSARLSYEQYF. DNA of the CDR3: TGTGCCAGCAGCCAAGGGTCGGCCAGACTTTCCTACGAGCAGTACTTC.

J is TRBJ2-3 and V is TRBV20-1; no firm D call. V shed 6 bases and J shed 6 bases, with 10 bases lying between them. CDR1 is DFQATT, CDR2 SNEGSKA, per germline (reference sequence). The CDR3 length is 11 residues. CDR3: CSARNWDTQYF. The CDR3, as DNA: TGCAGTGCCAGAAATTGGGATACGCAGTATTTT.

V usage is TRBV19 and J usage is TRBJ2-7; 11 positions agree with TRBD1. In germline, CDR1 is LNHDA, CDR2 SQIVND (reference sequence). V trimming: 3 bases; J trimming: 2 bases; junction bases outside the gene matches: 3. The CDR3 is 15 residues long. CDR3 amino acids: CASSIGTGGPYEQYF. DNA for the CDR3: TGTGCCAGTAGTATTGGGACAGGGGGACCCTACGAGCAGTACTTC.

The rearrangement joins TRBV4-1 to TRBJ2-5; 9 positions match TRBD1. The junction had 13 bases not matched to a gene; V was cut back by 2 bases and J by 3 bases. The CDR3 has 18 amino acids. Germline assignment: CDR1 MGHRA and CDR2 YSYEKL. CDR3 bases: TGCGCCAGCAGCCAAAAACCTACAGGGGGCGTTTGGGAAGAGACCCAGTACTTC. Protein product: CASSQKPTGGVWEETQYF.

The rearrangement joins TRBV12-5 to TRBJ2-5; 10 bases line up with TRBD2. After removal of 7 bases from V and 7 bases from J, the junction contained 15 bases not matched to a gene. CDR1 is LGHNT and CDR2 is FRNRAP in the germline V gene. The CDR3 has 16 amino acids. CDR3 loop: CASAVGSGRAGGTQYF. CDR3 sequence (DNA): TGTGCTAGTGCCGTGGGGAGCGGGAGGGCCGGCGGGACCCAGTACTTC.

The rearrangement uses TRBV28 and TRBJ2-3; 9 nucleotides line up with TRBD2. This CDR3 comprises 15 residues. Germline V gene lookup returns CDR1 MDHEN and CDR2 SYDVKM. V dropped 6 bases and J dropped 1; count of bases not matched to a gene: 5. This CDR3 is CASSRSGSGTDTQYF. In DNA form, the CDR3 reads TGTGCCAGCAGCCGTAGCGGGAGTGGCACAGATACGCAGTATTTT.

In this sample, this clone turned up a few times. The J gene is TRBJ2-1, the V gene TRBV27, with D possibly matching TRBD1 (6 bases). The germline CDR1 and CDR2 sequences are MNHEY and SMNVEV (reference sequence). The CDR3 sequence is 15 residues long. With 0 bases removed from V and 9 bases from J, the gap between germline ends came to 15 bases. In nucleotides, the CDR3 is TGTGCCAGCAGTTTATCAAGCTATGGGGGCACTGAGCAGTTCTTC. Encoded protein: CASSLSSYGGTEQFF.

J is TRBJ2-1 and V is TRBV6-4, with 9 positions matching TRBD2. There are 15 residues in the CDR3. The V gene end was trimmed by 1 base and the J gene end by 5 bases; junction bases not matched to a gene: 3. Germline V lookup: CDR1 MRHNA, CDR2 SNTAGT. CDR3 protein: CASSDLAGGDNEQFF. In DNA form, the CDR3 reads TGTGCCAGCAGTGACTTGGCGGGAGGGGACAATGAGCAGTTCTTC.

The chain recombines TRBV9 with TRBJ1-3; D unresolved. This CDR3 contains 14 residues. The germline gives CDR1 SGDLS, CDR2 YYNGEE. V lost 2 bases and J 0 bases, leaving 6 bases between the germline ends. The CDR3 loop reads CASSVHYSGNTIYF. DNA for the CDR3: TGTGCCAGCAGCGTTCACTACTCTGGAAACACCATATATTTT.

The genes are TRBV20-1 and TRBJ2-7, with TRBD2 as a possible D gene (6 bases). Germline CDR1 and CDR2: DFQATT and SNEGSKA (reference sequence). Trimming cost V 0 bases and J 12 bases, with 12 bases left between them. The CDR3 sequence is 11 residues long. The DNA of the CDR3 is TGCAGTGCTAGAGATCCCCAGGGAGGGTACTTC. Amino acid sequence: CSARDPQGGYF.

The CDR3 nucleotides are TGTGCCATCAGTGAGGGGACAGGGGGCACGAATGAGCAGTTCTTC. Translation gives CAISEGTGGTNEQFF. The J gene is TRBJ2-1, the V gene TRBV10-3, with TRBD1 identical over 12 bases. The CDR3 is 15 amino acids. Germline assignment: CDR1 ENHRY and CDR2 SYGVKD. V gave up 2 bases and J gave up 7 bases; unmatched junction bases: 3.

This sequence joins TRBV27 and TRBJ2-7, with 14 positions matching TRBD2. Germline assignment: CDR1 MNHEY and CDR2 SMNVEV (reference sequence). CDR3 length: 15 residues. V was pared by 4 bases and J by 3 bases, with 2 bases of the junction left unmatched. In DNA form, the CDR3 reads TGTGCCAGCAGTTCGGGACTAGCGGGAGACTACGAGCAGTACTTC. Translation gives CASSSGLAGDYEQYF.